One sample yielded the 9 T cell receptor beta chains listed below, sequenced in a study of blood T cell repertoires in COVID-19. Here immunoSEQ multiplex PCR was the method, and the copy in TCRdb shows in-frame clones only, minus some. The sample shows about 260,000 clones, less than 90% of them seen only once. Sequencing was carried out using peripheral blood. The receptor source for this set is a man aged 60-69 years with acute or convalescent COVID-19.

The chain combines TRBV3-1 (or the pseudogene TRBV3-2) with TRBJ2-2; possibly TRBD1 for D (5 bases). Germline-derived CDR1 and CDR2 are LGHDT and YNNKEL (reference sequence). V was shortened by 1 base and J by 4 bases, with 13 bases between the two germline ends. The CDR3 consists of 16 residues. CDR3 DNA: TGTGCCAGCAGCCAAGGGGGCTCCGGCCCCACCGGGGAGCTGTTTTTT. It yields the protein CASSQGGSGPTGELFF.

V and J are TRBV6-2 or TRBV6-3 and TRBJ1-5; 7 nucleotides match TRBD1. The CDR3 totals 15 residues. The V segment lost 5 bases and the J segment 4 bases; nucleotides outside the gene matches: 8. Germline V CDR1 and CDR2: MNHEY, SVGEGT. The CDR3 region is CASSSDRAGNQPQHF. The CDR3 DNA follows: TGTGCCAGCAGTAGCGACAGGGCTGGGAATCAGCCCCAGCATTTT.

V usage is TRBV5-5 and J usage is TRBJ2-2, with 7 bases fitting TRBD1. This CDR3 comprises 14 residues. The germline CDR1 and CDR2 sequences are SGHKS and YYEKEE (reference sequence). The junction had 2 bases not matched to a gene; V was cut back by 2 bases and J by 4 bases. Here the CDR3 DNA reads TGTGCCAGCAGCTTCACAGGGGCCACCGGGGAGCTGTTTTTT. Its protein is CASSFTGATGELFF. Full variable domain (missing parts from reference TRBV5-5 and TRBJ2-2): DAGVTQSPTHLIKTRGQQVTLRCSPISGHKSVSWYQQVLGQGPQFIFQYYEKEERGRGNFPDRFSARQFPNYSSELNVNALLLGDSALYLCASSFTGATGELFFGEGSRLTVL.

V usage is TRBV9 and J usage is TRBJ1-2; D not resolved. Trimming cost V 0 bases and J 3 bases, with 9 bases left between them. The CDR3 spans 14 residues. Germline CDR1 SGDLS, CDR2 YYNGEE. In DNA, the CDR3 is TGTGCCAGCAGCGTAGGTTCAGGCGACTATGGCTACACCTTC. Residues: CASSVGSGDYGYTF.

V gene TRBV28 combines with J gene TRBJ2-1; TRBD2 aligns across 13 bases. CDR1 is MDHEN, CDR2 SYDVKM, per germline. This CDR3 region has 22 residues. The junction had 21 bases not matched to a gene; V was cut back by 7 bases and J by 0 bases. CDR3 DNA: TGTGCCAGCAACACTAAGACTATACTAGCGGGAGGGAAAGTGAGCTCCTACAATGAGCAGTTCTTC. Protein product: CASNTKTILAGGKVSSYNEQFF.

The V gene is TRBV10-3, the J gene TRBJ1-1, with 8 nucleotides matching TRBD1. The CDR3 consists of 18 residues. The ends lost 5 bases at V and 0 bases at J; junction bases unmatched: 14. Germline V gene data show CDR1 as ENHRY and CDR2 as SYGVKD. CDR3 sequence (DNA): TGTGCCATCAGTTTGCGTCCGGGACAGGTTTTCATGAACACTGAAGCTTTCTTT. Translation gives CAISLRPGQVFMNTEAFF.

This chain connects TRBV5-1 to TRBJ1-6; 8 nucleotides align to TRBD1. Germline V gene data show CDR1 as SGHRS and CDR2 as YFSETQ. V trimming: 4 bases; J trimming: 9 bases; junction bases outside the gene matches: 9. The CDR3 has 15 residues. CDR3 sequence: CASSKAGQGGSPLHF. The CDR3, as DNA: TGCGCCAGCAGCAAGGCCGGACAGGGAGGTTCACCCCTCCACTTT.

In its sample, this clone was seen once. The rearrangement joins TRBV28 to TRBJ2-7; 8 bases line up with TRBD1. Unmatched junction bases numbered 6, after V lost 7 bases and J lost 7 bases. This CDR3 comprises 12 residues. Germline lookup yields CDR1 MDHEN and CDR2 SYDVKM. CDR3 DNA: TGTGCCAGCAACTTACAGGGGGAAGAGCAGTACTTC. Translated, it gives CASNLQGEEQYF.

This clone was recorded once. This CDR3 reads CASSLDPGQRSYEQYF. In DNA form, the CDR3 reads TGTGCCAGCAGCCTAGACCCCGGACAGCGTTCCTACGAGCAGTACTTC. This rearrangement joins TRBV3-1 (or the pseudogene TRBV3-2) to TRBJ2-7; a weak D match, TRBD1 (6 bases). With 4 bases removed from V and 1 base from J, the gap between germline ends came to 17 bases. Germline V gene lookup returns CDR1 LGHDT and CDR2 YNNKEL (reference sequence). The CDR3 sequence is 16 residues long.